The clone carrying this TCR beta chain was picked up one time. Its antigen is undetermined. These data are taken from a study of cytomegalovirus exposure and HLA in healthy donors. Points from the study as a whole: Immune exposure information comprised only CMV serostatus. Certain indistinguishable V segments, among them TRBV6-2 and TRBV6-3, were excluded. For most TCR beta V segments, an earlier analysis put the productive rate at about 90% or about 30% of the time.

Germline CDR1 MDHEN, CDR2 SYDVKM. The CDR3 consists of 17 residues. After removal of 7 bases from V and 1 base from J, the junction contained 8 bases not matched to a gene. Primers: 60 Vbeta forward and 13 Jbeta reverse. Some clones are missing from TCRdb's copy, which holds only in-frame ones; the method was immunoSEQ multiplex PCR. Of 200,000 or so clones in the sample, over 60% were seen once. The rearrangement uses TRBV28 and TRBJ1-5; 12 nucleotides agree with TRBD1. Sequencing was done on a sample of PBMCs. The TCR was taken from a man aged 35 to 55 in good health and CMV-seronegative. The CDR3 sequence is CASTLGTGGESNQPQHF. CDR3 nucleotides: TGTGCCAGCACCCTTGGGACAGGGGGCGAGAGCAATCAGCCCCAGCATTTT. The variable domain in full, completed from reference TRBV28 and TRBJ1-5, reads DVKVTQSSRYLVKRTGEKVFLECVQDMDHENMFWYRQDPGLGLRLIYFSYDVKMKEKGDIPEGYSVSREKKERFSLILESASTNQTSMYLCASTLGTGGESNQPQHFGDGTRLSIL.